The 3 T cell receptor beta chains presented below share a single source sample, sequenced in a study of OX40 agonist ivuxolimab in advanced cancers. Measured with immunoSEQ multiplex PCR; TCRdb has only the in-frame clones, and not every one. The sample carries 60,000 to 100,000 clones, around 90% recorded once. Sequences were derived from CD4+ or CD8+ T cells sorted from blood, sampled in a trial of the OX40 agonist ivuxolimab. The source is an adult with an advanced solid tumor such as melanoma, head and neck, liver or kidney cancer.

This chain's CDR3 is CASSYVSGGYGYTF. The CDR3 region has the DNA TGTGCCAGCAGTTACGTTTCGGGGGGCTATGGCTACACCTTC. V is TRBV6-5 and J is TRBJ1-2, with a tentative D call TRBD1 (5 bases). Germline values: CDR1 MNHEY, CDR2 SVGAGI. The CDR3 is 14 amino acids. Trimming stripped 2 bases from V and 4 bases from J, with 11 bases between.

The V gene is TRBV7-9, the J gene TRBJ2-1; perhaps D is TRBD1 or TRBD2 (5 bases each). Per germline, CDR1 SEHNR and CDR2 FQNEAQ (reference sequence). The ends were cut back, 10 bases at V and 5 bases at J, with 18 bases in the middle. This CDR3 is built from 14 residues. Here the CDR3 reads CAIPRGEVNNEQFF. CDR3 DNA: TGTGCCATCCCGAGGGGAGAGGTGAACAATGAGCAGTTCTTC.

V and J are TRBV7-8 and TRBJ2-3; D assignment may be TRBD1 or TRBD2 (5 bases each). V lost 6 bases to trimming and J lost 3 bases, with 10 bases between them. This CDR3 contains 13 residues. The germline V gene has CDR1 SGHVS and CDR2 FQNEAQ. The CDR3 sequence: CASRSGATDTQYF. The CDR3 nucleotides are TGTGCCAGCAGATCCGGGGCGACAGATACGCAGTATTTT.